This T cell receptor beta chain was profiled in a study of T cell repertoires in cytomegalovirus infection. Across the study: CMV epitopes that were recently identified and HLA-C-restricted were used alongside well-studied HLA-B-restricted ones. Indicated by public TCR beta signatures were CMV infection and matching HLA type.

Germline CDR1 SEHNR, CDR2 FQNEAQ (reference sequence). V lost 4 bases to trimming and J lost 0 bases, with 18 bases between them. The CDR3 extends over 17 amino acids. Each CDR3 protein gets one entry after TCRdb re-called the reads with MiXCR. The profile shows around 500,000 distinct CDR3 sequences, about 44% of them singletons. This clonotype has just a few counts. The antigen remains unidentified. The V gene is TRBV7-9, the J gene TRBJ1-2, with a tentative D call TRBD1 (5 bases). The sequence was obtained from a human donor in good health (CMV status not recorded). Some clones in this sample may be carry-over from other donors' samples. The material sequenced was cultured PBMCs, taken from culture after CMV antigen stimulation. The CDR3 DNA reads TGTGCCAGCAGCTCCTCGGCGGGACGGCCTTCTAACTATGGCTACACCTTC. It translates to CASSSSAGRPSNYGYTF.